These 25 T cell receptor beta chains share one sample of origin, sequenced in a study of long-term antiretroviral therapy in people with HIV. The run of the v3.0 immunoSEQ assay was at survey level. Sequencing was performed with immunoSEQ multiplex PCR; in TCRdb, only in-frame clones are kept and a portion is missing. The sample has 40,000 to 45,000 clones, roughly 96% seen once. Material: unsorted PBMCs, obtained 3.7 years after starting antiretroviral therapy. Receptors originate from a woman between 50 and 59 years old with HIV.

V usage is TRBV7-3 and J usage is TRBJ2-1; D might be TRBD2 (5 bases). Germline CDR1 SGHTA, CDR2 FQGTGA. The CDR3 totals 15 residues. V lost 2 bases to trimming and J lost 7 bases, with 15 bases between them. The CDR3 loop is CASSLENGILNEQFF. The CDR3 DNA follows: TGTGCCAGCAGCTTAGAAAACGGGATTTTAAATGAGCAGTTCTTC.

This clone was found once. The CDR3 sequence is CASSLVGARNTEAFF. For the CDR3, the DNA is TGCGCCAGCAGCTTGGTGGGGGCTCGGAACACTGAAGCTTTCTTT. V is TRBV5-1 and J is TRBJ1-1; tentative D call: TRBD1 (6 bases). Trimming took off 0 bases at V and 1 base at J, with 10 bases between the two ends. CDR1 and CDR2 (germline): SGHRS, YFSETQ. The CDR3 has 15 residues.

The gene calls are TRBV4-3 and TRBJ2-3; TRBD2 aligns across 9 bases. Germline V gives CDR1 LGHNA, CDR2 YSLEER. V was pared by 0 bases and J by 3 bases, with 7 bases of the junction left unmatched. The CDR3 runs to 17 residues. CDR3 amino acids: CASSQEPRGGSTDTQYF. The CDR3 bases are TGCGCCAGCAGCCAAGAACCGCGGGGGGGCAGTACAGATACGCAGTATTTT.

The rearrangement links TRBV10-2 to TRBJ1-1, with 9 bases that match TRBD1. Germline V lookup: CDR1 WSHSY, CDR2 SAAADI. The CDR3 has 13 amino acids. J gave up 3 bases and V 7 bases, and 3 bases lay outside the gene matches. The CDR3 spells CASTGQGYTEAFF. The CDR3 region has the DNA TGCGCCAGCACGGGACAGGGTTACACTGAAGCTTTCTTT.

The chain employs TRBV9 and TRBJ2-1; 12 bases are shared with TRBD2. This CDR3 contains 15 residues. Germline lookup yields CDR1 SGDLS and CDR2 YYNGEE. Trimming cost V 0 bases and J 8 bases; bases outside gene matches: 3. The DNA of the CDR3 is TGTGCCAGCAGCGTAGCTAGCGGGGGGGCATATGAGCAGTTCTTC. Translating gives CASSVASGGAYEQFF.

This rearrangement joins TRBV19 to TRBJ2-3; 7 nucleotides line up with TRBD1. CDR1 is LNHDA and CDR2 is SQIVND in the germline V gene (reference sequence). The CDR3 is 14 residues long. V lost 7 bases to trimming and J lost 3 bases; unmatched junction nucleotides: 7. The CDR3 nucleotides read TGTGCCAGTACCCCGACAGGGTTAACAGATACGCAGTATTTT. It yields the protein CASTPTGLTDTQYF.

The chain links TRBV6-1 to TRBJ1-5, with 11 bases lining up with TRBD1. From germline, CDR1 is MNHNS and CDR2 SASEGT. With V trimmed by 4 bases and J by 2 bases, 13 bases remained unmatched. The CDR3 contains 19 residues. CDR3 loop: CASSGRWDRGGIGNQPQHF. As DNA, the CDR3 is TGTGCCAGCAGTGGCCGCTGGGACAGGGGGGGAATAGGCAATCAGCCCCAGCATTTT.

This chain uses TRBV15 with TRBJ1-5; unclear D gene. V was shortened by 4 bases and J by 4 bases, with 8 bases between the two germline ends. Germline V gene sequence: CDR1 LNHNV, CDR2 YYDKDF (reference sequence). CDR3 length equals 13 residues. The CDR3, as DNA: TGTGCCACCAGCAAGAGGCAGAATCAGCCCCAGCATTTT. It specifies CATSKRQNQPQHF.

The chain has TRBV20-1 and TRBJ1-2; the match to TRBD1 covers 7 bases. The ends lost 7 bases at V and 8 bases at J; junction bases unmatched: 7. The germline V gene encodes CDR1 DFQATT and CDR2 SNEGSKA (reference sequence). The CDR3 is 11 amino acids. The CDR3 sequence: CSGGTERGYTF. CDR3 nucleotides: TGCAGTGGCGGGACAGAGCGGGGCTACACCTTC.

The gene calls are TRBV7-3 and TRBJ2-3; D call uncertain. V lost 5 bases, J lost 0 bases, and 9 bases lay in between. Germline V gene data show CDR1 as SGHTA and CDR2 as FQGTGA. This CDR3 has 14 amino acids. The CDR3 is CASSRQPSTDTQYF. The CDR3 region has the DNA TGTGCCAGCAGCCGACAACCTAGCACAGATACGCAGTATTTT. The full variable domain, completed using reference TRBV7-3 and TRBJ2-3, is GAGVSQTPSNKVTEKGKYVELRCDPISGHTALYWYRQSLGQGPEFLIYFQGTGAADDSGLPNDRFFAVRPEGSVSTLKIQRTERGDSAVYLCASSRQPSTDTQYFGPGTRLTVL.

To note about this clone: This specimen includes other DNA sequences encoding the same CDR3. This sequence joins TRBV19 and TRBJ1-1, with D possibly TRBD1 on 6 matching bases. CDR3 size: 14 residues. Germline V gene sequence: CDR1 LNHDA, CDR2 SQIVND (reference sequence). Trimming left V 3 bases short and J 2 bases short, with 10 bases between. The CDR3 DNA is TGTGCCAGTAGTATTCGGGGGCCTAACACTGAAGCTTTCTTT. This gives the protein CASSIRGPNTEAFF.

This rearrangement joins TRBV6-6 to TRBJ1-3, with a weak D call TRBD1 (6 bases). Germline V gene sequence: CDR1 MNHNY, CDR2 SVGAGI (reference sequence). V gave up 6 bases and J gave up 2 bases, with 11 bases separating them. The CDR3 loop spans 14 amino acids. The CDR3 is CASSRGGPGNTIYF. DNA of the CDR3: TGTGCCAGCAGCCGAGGGGGGCCTGGAAACACCATATATTTT.

This chain joins TRBV7-8 and TRBJ1-3, with 8 bases matching TRBD1. J lost 0 bases, V lost 1 base, and 11 bases had no gene match. The CDR3 covers 19 residues. Germline assignment: CDR1 SGHVS and CDR2 FQNEAQ. CDR3 loop: CASSLVGTGPPLSGNTIYF. The DNA of the CDR3 is TGTGCCAGCAGCTTAGTGGGGACAGGCCCTCCTCTCTCTGGAAACACCATATATTTT.

V and J are TRBV9 and TRBJ1-4; a possible D gene is TRBD1 (5 bases). Germline CDR1 SGDLS, CDR2 YYNGEE. Trimming removed 3 bases from V and 5 bases from J, with 14 bases in between. The CDR3 runs to 15 residues. The CDR3 reads CASSGRGSSNEKLFF. The CDR3, as DNA: TGTGCCAGCAGCGGGAGGGGCTCGTCGAATGAAAAACTGTTTTTT.

The rearrangement joins TRBV15 to TRBJ1-2; TRBD1 matches 7 bases. This CDR3 spans 15 amino acids. Trimming cost V 4 bases and J 5 bases; bases outside gene matches: 10. From germline, CDR1 is LNHNV and CDR2 YYDKDF (reference sequence). In DNA form, the CDR3 reads TGTGCCACCAGCATTCGACAGGGCGTAGGGTATGGCTACACCTTC. Amino acid sequence: CATSIRQGVGYGYTF.

The V call is TRBV7-3, the J call TRBJ2-1, with D uncertain. CDR3 length: 18 amino acids. In germline, CDR1 is SGHTA, CDR2 FQGTGA. Trimming took off 2 bases at V and 2 bases at J, with 19 bases between the two ends. In nucleotides, the CDR3 is TGTGCCAGCAGCTTATCAAGCGAGAACTGGACCCCCTACAATGAGCAGTTCTTC. Protein product: CASSLSSENWTPYNEQFF.

The rearrangement joins TRBV7-2 to TRBJ2-7; weak D call: TRBD2 (6 bases). The CDR3 length is 14 residues. Germline V gene lookup returns CDR1 SGHTA and CDR2 FQGNSA. Trimming pared 1 base from V and 4 bases from J, leaving 11 bases between. The CDR3 sequence: CASSLDGGTYEQYF. Written as DNA, the CDR3 is TGTGCCAGCAGCTTAGACGGGGGTACGTACGAGCAGTACTTC.

This chain joins TRBV6-5 and TRBJ2-3, with D perhaps matching TRBD1 (6 bases). There are 11 residues in the CDR3. Germline-derived CDR1 and CDR2 are MNHEY and SVGAGI. The V gene lost 6 bases and the J gene lost 6 bases, with 7 bases spanning the gap. The CDR3: CASSQGDTQYF. CDR3 nucleotide sequence: TGTGCCAGCAGCCAGGGGGATACGCAGTATTTT.

The rearrangement links TRBV13 to TRBJ2-2; 10 nucleotides align to TRBD2. Losses at the gene ends were 1 base for V and 3 bases for J; bases not matched to a gene: 5. The CDR3 has 17 residues. Per germline, CDR1 PRHDT and CDR2 FYEKMQ (reference sequence). The CDR3 nucleotides read TGTGCCAGCAGCTTAGTTGTCGGACTAGCGGACACCGGGGAGCTGTTTTTT. Amino acids: CASSLVVGLADTGELFF.

This clone was counted once. J is TRBJ1-1 and V is TRBV15; no definite D call. The CDR3 consists of 16 residues. With 0 bases removed from V and 0 bases from J, the gap between germline ends came to 11 bases. CDR1 is LNHNV and CDR2 is YYDKDF in the germline V gene (reference sequence). The CDR3 loop reads CATSRDLTAMNTEAFF. For the CDR3, the DNA is TGTGCCACCAGCAGAGATCTGACGGCGATGAACACTGAAGCTTTCTTT.

The chain employs TRBV15 and TRBJ1-5, with unresolved D. The CDR3 runs to 16 residues. Germline V lookup: CDR1 LNHNV, CDR2 YYDKDF (reference sequence). Trimming took off 0 bases at V and 2 bases at J, with 11 bases between the two ends. This CDR3 reads CATSRDRSAGNQPQHF. CDR3 sequence (DNA): TGTGCCACCAGCAGAGATCGGTCGGCGGGCAATCAGCCCCAGCATTTT.

This clone appeared once. This sequence joins TRBV7-2 and TRBJ1-3, with D uncertain. The germline CDR1 and CDR2 sequences are SGHTA and FQGNSA. V lost 2 bases, J lost 0 bases, and 8 bases lay in between. This CDR3 has 15 residues. This chain's CDR3 is CASSLTANSGNTIYF. The DNA of the CDR3 is TGTGCCAGCAGCTTAACAGCGAACTCTGGAAACACCATATATTTT.

The chain joins TRBV7-2 to TRBJ1-1; 7 bases are shared with TRBD1. The CDR3 has 16 residues. Looked up from germline, CDR1 is SGHTA and CDR2 is FQGNSA. Trimming at V came to 5 bases and at J to 10 bases, leaving 19 bases not matched to a gene. This chain's CDR3 is CASSVRKGARGFGAFF. CDR3 bases: TGTGCCAGCAGCGTGCGAAAGGGGGCGCGTGGGTTCGGAGCTTTCTTT. Full variable domain (missing parts from reference TRBV7-2 and TRBJ1-1): GAGVSQSPSNKVTEKGKDVELRCDPISGHTALYWYRQSLGQGLEFLIYFQGNSAPDKSGLPSDRFSAERTGGSVSTLTIQRTQQEDSAVYLCASSVRKGARGFGAFFGQGTRLTVV.

Points on this clone: The junction and the germline gene differ at one end; a read error may be behind it. The V call is TRBV29-1, the J call TRBJ2-1; 8 bases agree with TRBD2. Per the germline V gene, CDR1 is SQVTM and CDR2 is ANQGSEA. The CDR3 is 13 residues long. The CDR3, as DNA: TGCAGCGTTAAAGAGCGGGGGATAAACGAGCAGTTCTTC. Translation: CSVKERGINEQFF.

This sequence joins TRBV5-6 and TRBJ1-2; D call uncertain. The germline V gene has CDR1 SGHDT and CDR2 YYEEEE. V gave up 0 bases and J gave up 8 bases, with 8 bases separating them. This CDR3 has 12 amino acids. The CDR3 sequence is CASSLDFQGYTF. CDR3 DNA sequence: TGTGCCAGCAGCTTGGACTTTCAGGGCTACACCTTC.